The clone carrying this TCR beta chain was recorded many times. The antigen is unknown. Time point described: persistent/refractory GD, antithyroid drugs over 5 years with positive TRAb. Extracted RNA from PBMCs served as the source of the TCR library. This CDR3 is built from 14 residues. Per the germline V gene, CDR1 is MNHEY and CDR2 is SMNVEV (reference sequence). Trimming removed 5 bases at V and 5 bases at J, with 13 bases between. This sample was included in a study of regulatory T cells in long-lasting Graves disease. At the level of the study: Graves' disease counted as persistent after over 5 years of antithyroid drugs with positive TSH receptor antibodies.

Investigators prepared the TCR beta libraries by applying iRepertoire HTBI primers and Arm-PCR of CDR3 regions. TCRdb re-called the multiplex PCR reads with MiXCR, one entry per CDR3 protein. Of roughly 300,000 distinct CDR3 sequences listed, roughly a fifth are singletons. General study points: Only a small sample size was used, which may have cut accuracy. The study found TRBV28, TRBJ1-2 and TRBJ2-5 favored in persistent disease.

The sample here was peripheral blood mononuclear cells (PBMCs), taken when the disease was refractory, from a patient treated with antithyroid drugs. The receptor comes from a female donor with Graves disease. The V call is TRBV27, the J call TRBJ2-4, with a weak D call TRBD2 (5 bases). The CDR3 nucleotides read TGTGCCAGCAGTGGGAGACTCCCCCAAAACATTCAGTACTTC. This codes for CASSGRLPQNIQYF.